One sample yielded the 19 T cell receptor beta chains listed below, sequenced in a study of T cells in Graves' hyperthyroidism and ophthalmopathy. Regions amplified from RNA transcripts were the TCR beta CDR3 regions. Researchers ran a first-round RT-PCR on the TCR CDR3 using the HTBI primer set. In TCRdb, the multiplex PCR reads were re-called with MiXCR into one record per CDR3 protein. The sample contains roughly 170,000 distinct CDR3 sequences, over 15% of which appear only once. Specimen: blood. Source of these receptors: a woman aged 45-60 years with Graves' hyperthyroidism.

The J gene is TRBJ1-3, the V gene TRBV6-2 or TRBV6-3; D uncertain. Germline CDR1 MNHEY, CDR2 SVGEGT. The CDR3 extends over 15 amino acids. V was trimmed by 4 bases and J by 2 bases, leaving 12 bases between them. CDR3 amino acids: CASSSDRFPGNTIYF. CDR3 nucleotide sequence: TGTGCCAGCAGTTCGGATCGATTCCCTGGAAACACCATATATTTT.

This clonotype has a count of ten or more. The chain joins TRBV29-1 to TRBJ2-5, with 12 bases that match TRBD2. Germline lookup yields CDR1 SQVTM and CDR2 ANQGSEA. The ends lost 4 bases at V and 0 bases at J; junction bases unmatched: 18. This CDR3 spans 20 amino acids. The CDR3 DNA reads TGCAGCGTTGGGTGTCGGGATGGGGCTAGCGGGGGGGAGTACCAAGAGACCCAGTACTTC. Its translation is CSVGCRDGASGGEYQETQYF.

This clonotype was detected ten times or more. In DNA, the CDR3 is TGTGCCAGCAGCTTTGACAGGAGCTCCTACAATGAGCAGTTCTTC. Its protein is CASSFDRSSYNEQFF. This sequence joins TRBV11-2 and TRBJ2-1; D possibly corresponds to TRBD1 (6 bases). This CDR3 has 15 amino acids. V lost 3 bases and J lost 0, with 9 bases in between. Germline CDR1 and CDR2: SGHAT and FQNNGV.

This clonotype was seen repeatedly, ten times or more. The chain combines TRBV29-1 with TRBJ1-3; perhaps TRBD1 as D (5 bases). With 5 bases removed from V and 2 bases from J, the gap between germline ends came to 13 bases. CDR1 SQVTM and CDR2 ANQGSEA come from the germline V gene. The CDR3 contains 14 residues. In DNA form, the CDR3 reads TGCAGCGTTAGACTGGCCAGGGCTGGAAACACCATATATTTT. This translates into CSVRLARAGNTIYF. The full variable domain, with the rest looked up from reference TRBV29-1 and TRBJ1-3, is SAVISQKPSRDICQRGTSLTIQCQVDSQVTMMFWYRQQPGQSLTLIATANQGSEATYESGFVIDKFPISRPNLTFSTLTVSNMSPEDSSIYLCSVRLARAGNTIYFGEGSWLTVV.

Ten or more counts support this clonotype. The V gene is TRBV19, the J gene TRBJ2-5; D gene ambiguous. This CDR3 is 19 amino acids long. V lost 1 base to trimming and J lost 2 bases, with 23 bases between them. CDR1 and CDR2 (germline): LNHDA, SQIVND (reference sequence). This chain's CDR3 is CASSIVRVPNARNQETQYF. The DNA for the CDR3 is TGTGCCAGTAGTATAGTAAGGGTCCCCAACGCCCGTAATCAAGAGACCCAGTACTTC.

This clonotype was seen many times. The chain uses TRBV4-1 and TRBJ1-4, with D tentatively TRBD1 (6 bases). Deletions cut 4 bases from V and 5 bases from J, with 11 bases between. The CDR3 has 14 amino acids. Per the germline V gene, CDR1 is MGHRA and CDR2 is YSYEKL. CDR3 residues: CASSPRDTNEKLFF. In nucleotides, the CDR3 is TGCGCCAGCAGCCCACGGGACACCAATGAAAAACTGTTTTTT.

The sample holds many counts of this clonotype. The chain combines TRBV20-1 with TRBJ2-1, with TRBD2 identical over 11 bases. Germline loops: CDR1 DFQATT, CDR2 SNEGSKA (reference sequence). The CDR3 runs to 16 residues. Losses at the gene ends were 3 bases for V and 2 bases for J; bases not matched to a gene: 6. This chain's CDR3 is CSARVRLAGTYNEQFF. CDR3 nucleotides: TGCAGTGCTAGGGTTAGACTAGCGGGGACCTACAATGAGCAGTTCTTC.

The chain recombines TRBV6-1 with TRBJ2-5; TRBD1 aligns across 9 bases. Germline assignment: CDR1 MNHNS and CDR2 SASEGT. This CDR3 has 15 residues. V was pared by 8 bases and J by 7 bases, with 14 bases of the junction left unmatched. The CDR3 region is CASGTQGAVVGTQYF. In DNA, the CDR3 is TGTGCCAGCGGCACACAGGGGGCAGTGGTGGGGACCCAGTACTTC.

This clonotype was counted between two and nine times. The V gene is TRBV15, the J gene TRBJ1-2, with D maybe TRBD1 (6 bases). Germline CDR1 is LNHNV and CDR2 is YYDKDF (reference sequence). Trimming took 1 base from V and 4 from J, leaving 13 bases between them. The CDR3 covers 15 residues. The DNA of the CDR3 is TGTGCCACCAGCAGAGGTGACAGGAACCCCTATGGCTACACCTTC. Its protein is CATSRGDRNPYGYTF.

This clonotype was recorded many times. The rearrangement joins TRBV7-2 to TRBJ2-7, with D tentatively TRBD2 (5 bases). This CDR3 comprises 16 residues. V shed 3 bases and J shed 2 bases, with 17 bases lying between them. CDR1 and CDR2 from the germline V gene are SGHTA and FQGNSA. The CDR3 loop is CASSFLSRTDTYEQYF. CDR3 bases: TGTGCCAGCAGCTTCCTTTCCCGGACTGATACCTACGAGCAGTACTTC.

V is TRBV7-3 and J is TRBJ2-7, with TRBD1 matching 9 bases. The CDR3 runs to 13 residues. Germline values: CDR1 SGHTA, CDR2 FQGTGA. J was trimmed by 9 bases and V by 4 bases; bases with no gene match: 7. CDR3 region: CASSSGQGNGQYF. The CDR3 nucleotides are TGTGCCAGCAGCTCGGGACAGGGCAACGGGCAGTACTTC.

In DNA form, the CDR3 reads TGTGCCACCAGTGACCTCGGGACAGACCGAGAGACCCAGTACTTC. Its protein is CATSDLGTDRETQYF. The chain is built from TRBV24-1 and TRBJ2-5, with 7 positions matching TRBD1. This CDR3 has 15 residues. Germline assignment: CDR1 KGHDR and CDR2 SFDVKD. The ends lost 4 bases at V and 4 bases at J; junction bases unmatched: 8.

This clonotype was observed many times. The gene calls are TRBV19 and TRBJ1-1; 7 bases map to TRBD1. From germline, CDR1 is LNHDA and CDR2 SQIVND (reference sequence). The CDR3 spans 11 residues. CDR3: CAIAGGTEAFF. CDR3 sequence (DNA): TGTGCTATCGCAGGGGGCACTGAAGCTTTCTTT. Drawing the rest from reference TRBV19 and TRBJ1-1, the complete variable domain is DGGITQSPKYLFRKEGQNVTLSCEQNLNHDAMYWYRQDPGQGLRLIYYSQIVNDFQKGDIAEGYSVSREKKESFPLTVTSAQKNPTAFYLCAIAGGTEAFFGQGTRLTVV.

At least ten counts were recorded for this clonotype. The chain joins TRBV7-3 to TRBJ1-5; D gene uncertain. In germline, CDR1 is SGHTA, CDR2 FQGTGA. Trimming left V 2 bases short and J 8 bases short, with 10 bases between. The CDR3 consists of 13 residues. CDR3 coding DNA: TGTGCCAGCAGCTTAGGGTCCGGGGAGCCCCAGCATTTT. It specifies CASSLGSGEPQHF.

This clonotype was observed a few times. The chain has TRBV4-1 and TRBJ1-1; D is undetermined. Deletions cut 3 bases from V and 4 bases from J, with 21 bases between. The CDR3 is 17 residues long. Germline-derived CDR1 and CDR2 are MGHRA and YSYEKL. The CDR3 DNA reads as TGCGCCAGCAGCCACCTGTTTTCTAAGGGTAGAGGCACTGAAGCTTTCTTT. This gives the protein CASSHLFSKGRGTEAFF.

This clonotype was seen ten or more times. The genes are TRBV27 and TRBJ2-1, with 9 bases fitting TRBD2. The CDR3 is 14 amino acids. The J segment lost 3 bases and the V segment lost 6 bases, leaving 3 bases of the junction unmatched. Germline V gene sequence: CDR1 MNHEY, CDR2 SMNVEV (reference sequence). The CDR3 is CASRKRGDYNEQFF. The DNA of the CDR3 is TGTGCCAGCAGGAAGCGGGGGGACTACAATGAGCAGTTCTTC.

The table lists this clonotype with many counts. The rearrangement links TRBV7-8 to TRBJ1-6, with a weak D call TRBD1 (5 bases). The CDR3 consists of 16 residues. Germline V gives CDR1 SGHVS, CDR2 FQNEAQ. With 5 bases removed from V and 10 bases from J, the gap between germline ends came to 21 bases. In DNA form, the CDR3 reads TGTGCCAGCAGCCCCTGGGGGGGAAGGGTAGGGTCACCCCTCCACTTT. It encodes CASSPWGGRVGSPLHF.

This clonotype was observed at least ten times. The chain links TRBV27 to TRBJ1-2, with TRBD1 identical over 7 bases. Germline loops: CDR1 MNHEY, CDR2 SMNVEV (reference sequence). This CDR3 comprises 16 residues. The junction had 11 bases not matched to a gene; V was cut back by 5 bases and J by 2 bases. CDR3 region: CASSPRWDSSNYGYTF. The DNA for the CDR3 is TGTGCCAGCAGTCCCCGTTGGGACAGTTCAAACTATGGCTACACCTTC.

V gene TRBV7-9 combines with J gene TRBJ2-3; TRBD2 is a possible D gene (6 bases). V shed 5 bases and J shed 10 bases, with 16 bases lying between them. Germline values: CDR1 SEHNR, CDR2 FQNEAQ (reference sequence). This CDR3 is 13 amino acids long. In nucleotides, the CDR3 is TGTGCCAGCAGCCCGGGACTCTTTCTTGCGCAGTATTTT. Residues: CASSPGLFLAQYF.